These 30 T cell receptor beta chains were all obtained from the same sample, sequenced in a study of OX40 agonist ivuxolimab in advanced cancers. Sequenced by immunoSEQ multiplex PCR; TCRdb stores in-frame clones only, minus some. The sample includes 150,000 to 190,000 clones, 94% of them seen just once. The sample in question was CD4+ or CD8+ T cells sorted from blood, obtained in a trial of the OX40 agonist ivuxolimab. The receptors were gathered from an adult with an advanced solid tumor such as melanoma, head and neck, liver or kidney cancer.

The chain has TRBV4-1 and TRBJ2-3; no firm D call. V gave up 3 bases and J gave up 5 bases, with 9 bases separating them. CDR1 and CDR2 from the germline V gene are MGHRA and YSYEKL. This CDR3 is built from 13 residues. The CDR3 sequence: CASSHDREDTQYF. CDR3 bases: TGCGCCAGCAGCCATGACCGTGAAGATACGCAGTATTTT.

This sequence joins TRBV9 and TRBJ2-2; maybe TRBD1 (6 bases). CDR3 size: 15 residues. CDR1 and CDR2 (germline): SGDLS, YYNGEE. Between the trimmed V and J ends, which lost 2 bases and 4 bases, there was a span of 12 bases. The CDR3 DNA sequence: TGTGCCAGCAGCGTCACAGGGAGCGGCACCGGGGAGCTGTTTTTT. Its translation is CASSVTGSGTGELFF.

The chain joins TRBV28 to TRBJ1-2; TRBD1 aligns across 9 bases. The V gene's germline CDR1 is MDHEN and CDR2 SYDVKM. The CDR3 is made up of 16 amino acids. Trimming cost V 1 base and J 8 bases; bases outside gene matches: 11. DNA for the CDR3: TGTGCCAGCAGTTTATCACCGGGACAGGGAGCAGCGGGCTACACCTTC. As protein: CASSLSPGQGAAGYTF.

The chain joins TRBV15 to TRBJ1-2, with 7 nucleotides matching TRBD1. The CDR3 sequence is 16 residues long. Trimming at V came to 0 bases and at J to 3 bases, leaving 7 bases not matched to a gene. Germline CDR1 is LNHNV and CDR2 is YYDKDF (reference sequence). The CDR3 DNA reads as TGTGCCACCAGCAGAGAGGGAGACAGGGTACACTATGGCTACACCTTC. Translated: CATSREGDRVHYGYTF.

This clone occurred once. V is TRBV5-4 and J is TRBJ2-1, with a tentative D call TRBD1 (5 bases). Germline CDR1 is SGHNT and CDR2 is YYREEE (reference sequence). With 4 bases removed from V and 2 bases from J, the gap between germline ends came to 10 bases. This CDR3 region has 14 residues. CDR3 protein: CASSPLDTYNEQFF. The DNA for the CDR3 is TGTGCCAGCAGCCCCCTGGACACCTACAATGAGCAGTTCTTC.

The J gene is TRBJ2-3, the V gene TRBV30, with D tentatively TRBD1 or TRBD2 (6 bases each). CDR1 is GTSNPN, CDR2 SVGIG, per germline (reference sequence). The CDR3 extends over 12 amino acids. Deletions cut 7 bases from V and 8 bases from J, with 16 bases between. This chain's CDR3 is CASELGGGTQYF. The CDR3 DNA reads as TGTGCCTCCGAATTGGGGGGCGGTACGCAGTATTTT.

This clone was counted a single time. The chain carries TRBV6-5 and TRBJ2-3; possible D gene TRBD1, 6 bases. Germline CDR1 reads MNHEY; CDR2 reads SVGAGI. The V gene lost 2 bases and the J gene lost 4 bases, with 16 bases spanning the gap. The CDR3 is 16 amino acids. The CDR3 DNA is TGTGCCAGCAGTTACCAGGGGCTAGAAGGTGCAGATACGCAGTATTTT. As protein: CASSYQGLEGADTQYF.

The V gene is TRBV6-6, the J gene TRBJ2-4, with D possibly being TRBD2 (5 bases). The V end lost 11 bases, the J end lost 7 bases, and 15 bases lay between the germline ends. CDR3 length: 12 residues. CDR1 is MNHNY and CDR2 is SVGAGI in the germline V gene (reference sequence). The CDR3 loop reads CAGSKTGNIQYF. CDR3 DNA sequence: TGTGCCGGCTCAAAGACGGGGAACATTCAGTACTTC.

This clone was seen only once. The chain recombines TRBV6-1 with TRBJ2-7; D is perhaps TRBD2 (6 bases). The V gene lost 8 bases and the J gene lost 2 bases, with 13 bases spanning the gap. This CDR3 spans 13 amino acids. Germline assignment: CDR1 MNHNS and CDR2 SASEGT. In nucleotides, the CDR3 is TGTGCCAGCGGAGGGCCAGGGACCTACGAGCAGTACTTC. Translation gives CASGGPGTYEQYF.

This clone has only a few counts. The chain employs TRBV6-6 and TRBJ1-5; D perhaps matches TRBD1 (5 bases). The ends were cut back, 0 bases at V and 2 bases at J, with 5 bases in the middle. Germline CDR1 MNHNY, CDR2 SVGAGI (reference sequence). CDR3 size: 14 residues. CDR3 nucleotides: TGTGCCAGCAGTTACTCACAGGGCAATCAGCCCCAGCATTTT. Translating it yields CASSYSQGNQPQHF.

The J gene is TRBJ1-2, the V gene TRBV7-2; no definite D call. The V end was cut by 5 bases, the J end by 7 bases, with 8 bases between. This CDR3 is built from 11 residues. The germline CDR1 and CDR2 sequences are SGHTA and FQGNSA. CDR3 DNA: TGTGCCAGCAGCCCCGGGGTTGGCTACACCTTC. Translation gives CASSPGVGYTF. The full variable domain, its missing parts supplied by reference TRBV7-2 and TRBJ1-2, is GAGVSQSPSNKVTEKGKDVELRCDPISGHTALYWYRQSLGQGLEFLIYFQGNSAPDKSGLPSDRFSAERTGGSVSTLTIQRTQQEDSAVYLCASSPGVGYTFGSGTRLTVV.

V is TRBV10-3 and J is TRBJ2-1; 10 bases are a match to TRBD2. Germline V gene sequence: CDR1 ENHRY, CDR2 SYGVKD. This CDR3 contains 15 residues. The junction had 11 bases not matched to a gene; V was cut back by 6 bases and J by 9 bases. This CDR3 is CAISFESGRAGEQFF. CDR3 sequence (DNA): TGTGCCATCAGCTTTGAAAGCGGGAGGGCCGGTGAGCAGTTCTTC.

This clone appeared a single time. The chain uses TRBV4-2 and TRBJ1-1; D is possibly TRBD1 (5 bases). Germline CDR1 and CDR2: LGHNA and YNFKEQ. CDR3 size: 15 residues. Trimming removed 1 base from V and 7 bases from J, with 16 bases in between. The CDR3 coding sequence is TGTGCCAGCAGCCAAGCCGGGACCTTTTCTAATGAAGCTTTCTTT. Its protein is CASSQAGTFSNEAFF.

V and J are TRBV19 and TRBJ1-1; D possibly corresponds to TRBD1 (5 bases). The V end lost 5 bases, the J end lost 1 base, and 11 bases lay between the germline ends. Germline assignment: CDR1 LNHDA and CDR2 SQIVND (reference sequence). CDR3 size: 14 residues. The CDR3 loop reads CASSGRGENTEAFF. The DNA for the CDR3 is TGTGCCAGTAGTGGGCGAGGGGAGAACACTGAAGCTTTCTTT. Based on the CDR3 plus reference TRBV19 and TRBJ1-1, the full variable domain is DGGITQSPKYLFRKEGQNVTLSCEQNLNHDAMYWYRQDPGQGLRLIYYSQIVNDFQKGDIAEGYSVSREKKESFPLTVTSAQKNPTAFYLCASSGRGENTEAFFGQGTRLTVV.

V is TRBV5-1 and J is TRBJ2-3; 14 bases are a match to TRBD2. CDR1 is SGHRS and CDR2 is YFSETQ in the germline V gene. The V segment lost 4 bases and the J segment 5 bases; nucleotides outside the gene matches: 6. The CDR3 is made up of 16 amino acids. CDR3 in amino acids: CASSTTSGGARDTQYF. For the CDR3, the DNA is TGCGCCAGCAGCACGACTAGCGGGGGGGCCCGAGATACGCAGTATTTT.

The chain links TRBV18 to TRBJ2-7, with 7 bases lining up with TRBD2. The CDR3 totals 15 residues. The V and J ends lost 3 bases and 1 base, in that order; junction bases with no gene match: 6. CDR1 KGHSH and CDR2 LQKENI come from the germline V gene. The CDR3 nucleotides are TGTGCCAGCTCACCCCGGTCTAGCGGTTCCTACGAGCAGTACTTC. It is translated as CASSPRSSGSYEQYF.

The chain uses TRBV9 and TRBJ1-1, with 7 nucleotides matching TRBD1. V lost 4 bases to trimming and J lost 4 bases; unmatched junction nucleotides: 7. This CDR3 contains 14 residues. In germline, CDR1 is SGDLS, CDR2 YYNGEE. The CDR3 region is CASSSGGGPTEAFF. In nucleotides, the CDR3 is TGTGCCAGCAGCTCGGGAGGGGGCCCCACTGAAGCTTTCTTT.

This rearrangement joins TRBV29-1 to TRBJ1-1, with a weak D call TRBD1 (6 bases). CDR1 is SQVTM, CDR2 ANQGSEA, per germline. V lost 4 bases and J 2 bases, leaving 11 bases between the germline ends. The CDR3 extends over 13 amino acids. The CDR3, as DNA: TGCAGCGTTGTTGGGGGGCGAAACACTGAAGCTTTCTTT. It specifies CSVVGGRNTEAFF.

The chain couples TRBV4-3 to TRBJ2-7; 14 nucleotides align to TRBD2. Germline V gene data show CDR1 as LGHNA and CDR2 as YSLEER. Unmatched junction bases numbered 1, after V lost 0 bases and J lost 3 bases. This CDR3 is 16 amino acids long. In nucleotides, the CDR3 is TGCGCCAGCAGCCAAGATGGGACTAGCGGGAGCTACGAGCAGTACTTC. This sequence encodes CASSQDGTSGSYEQYF.

This chain connects TRBV28 to TRBJ2-5; D could derive from TRBD1 or TRBD2 (5 bases each). Trimming took off 5 bases at V and 7 bases at J, with 20 bases between the two ends. Germline CDR1 reads MDHEN; CDR2 reads SYDVKM. The CDR3 loop spans 15 amino acids. The CDR3 loop is CASSPTRDLRATQYF. For the CDR3, the DNA is TGTGCCAGCAGTCCCACCCGGGACCTCCGGGCGACCCAGTACTTC.

The CDR3 DNA reads as TGTGCCAGCTCACCACCTTTACAGGGTGGAACAGATACGCAGTATTTT. Protein: CASSPPLQGGTDTQYF. The chain recombines TRBV18 with TRBJ2-3; possibly TRBD1 for D (6 bases). Germline loops: CDR1 KGHSH, CDR2 LQKENI. V gave up 0 bases and J gave up 3 bases, with 13 bases separating them. This CDR3 is 16 amino acids long.

This chain joins TRBV4-1 and TRBJ2-3; the match to TRBD2 covers 7 bases. The germline gives CDR1 MGHRA, CDR2 YSYEKL. The V segment lost 4 bases and the J segment 0 bases; nucleotides outside the gene matches: 7. There are 16 residues in the CDR3. In nucleotides, the CDR3 is TGCGCCAGCAGCCTATTTGGGGGGGTTAGCACAGATACGCAGTATTTT. It specifies CASSLFGGVSTDTQYF.

This chain connects TRBV7-3 to TRBJ2-5; D ambiguous. This CDR3 contains 13 residues. The germline CDR1 and CDR2 sequences are SGHTA and FQGTGA. The V end was cut by 4 bases, the J end by 2 bases, with 8 bases between. CDR3 DNA sequence: TGTGCCAGCAGCTCTCAGCCTCAAGAGACCCAGTACTTC. Protein sequence: CASSSQPQETQYF.

J is TRBJ1-2 and V is TRBV11-3, with a tentative D call TRBD1 (6 bases). Trimming removed 3 bases from V and 7 bases from J, with 15 bases in between. This CDR3 comprises 14 residues. Germline values: CDR1 SGHNT, CDR2 YENEEA. The CDR3 is CASSLGGALSGYTF. CDR3 bases: TGTGCCAGCAGCTTGGGGGGGGCGCTTAGTGGCTACACCTTC.

In its sample, this clone was seen once. The chain joins TRBV9 to TRBJ2-7; 7 positions agree with TRBD1. This CDR3 spans 15 amino acids. The V gene end was trimmed by 0 bases and the J gene end by 2 bases; junction bases not matched to a gene: 5. Germline CDR1 and CDR2: SGDLS and YYNGEE. CDR3 DNA: TGTGCCAGCAGCGTAGTGGGGACAGCGACCTACGAGCAGTACTTC. Translated: CASSVVGTATYEQYF.

The CDR3, as DNA: TGTGCCACCAGCAGAGATGTCTACTCCGGGGAGCTGTTTTTT. Protein: CATSRDVYSGELFF. This chain joins TRBV15 and TRBJ2-2; D not certain. CDR3 length equals 14 residues. V lost 0 bases and J lost 6, with 8 bases in between. Germline V gives CDR1 LNHNV, CDR2 YYDKDF (reference sequence).

The J gene is TRBJ2-6, the V gene TRBV7-9, with D maybe TRBD1 (6 bases). The CDR3 sequence is 16 residues long. CDR1 and CDR2 from the germline V gene are SEHNR and FQNEAQ (reference sequence). V dropped 5 bases and J dropped 3 bases, with 14 bases sitting between them. Here the CDR3 DNA reads TGTGCCAGCAGCCCAGGGGCAGCCTATGGGGCCAACGTCCTGACTTTC. Protein product: CASSPGAAYGANVLTF.

The genes are TRBV23-1 and TRBJ1-3; D not certain. TRBV23-1 is marked as an open reading frame, function uncertain. This CDR3 has 13 residues. The CDR3 DNA reads TGCCTCGCGGAATCCAGTTCTGGAAACACCATATATTTT. It translates to CLAESSSGNTIYF.

This chain links TRBV18 with TRBJ1-1, with a tentative D call TRBD1 (5 bases). This CDR3 comprises 13 residues. CDR1 is KGHSH and CDR2 is LQKENI in the germline V gene. V dropped 3 bases and J dropped 8 bases, with 13 bases sitting between them. The DNA of the CDR3 is TGTGCCAGCTCACCTGACCGACAGAGGGAAGCTTTCTTT. This encodes CASSPDRQREAFF.

The genes are TRBV7-2 and TRBJ1-5; possibly TRBD1 for D (5 bases). The CDR3 consists of 13 residues. Germline-derived CDR1 and CDR2 are SGHTA and FQGNSA. Trimming stripped 5 bases from V and 6 bases from J, with 11 bases between. The CDR3 protein is CASSPPGGQPQHF. The CDR3 region has the DNA TGTGCCAGCAGCCCCCCGGGGGGTCAGCCCCAGCATTTT.